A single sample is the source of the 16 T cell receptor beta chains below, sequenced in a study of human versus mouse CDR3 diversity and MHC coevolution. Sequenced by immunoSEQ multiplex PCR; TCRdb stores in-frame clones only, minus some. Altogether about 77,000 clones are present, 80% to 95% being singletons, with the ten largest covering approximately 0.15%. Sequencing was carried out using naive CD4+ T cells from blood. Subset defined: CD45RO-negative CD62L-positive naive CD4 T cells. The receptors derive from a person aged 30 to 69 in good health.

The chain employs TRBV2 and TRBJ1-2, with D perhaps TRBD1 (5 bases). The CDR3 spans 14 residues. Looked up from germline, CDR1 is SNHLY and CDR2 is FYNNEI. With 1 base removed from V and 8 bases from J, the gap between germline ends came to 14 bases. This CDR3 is CASSEDRSSGGYTF. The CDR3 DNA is TGTGCCAGCAGTGAAGACAGGAGCTCTGGCGGCTACACCTTC.

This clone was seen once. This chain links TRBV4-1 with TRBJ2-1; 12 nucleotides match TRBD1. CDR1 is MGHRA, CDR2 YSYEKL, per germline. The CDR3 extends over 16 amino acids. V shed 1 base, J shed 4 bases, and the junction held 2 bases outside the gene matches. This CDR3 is CASSQAGQGAYNEQFF. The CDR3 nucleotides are TGCGCCAGCAGCCAAGCGGGACAGGGGGCATACAATGAGCAGTTCTTC.

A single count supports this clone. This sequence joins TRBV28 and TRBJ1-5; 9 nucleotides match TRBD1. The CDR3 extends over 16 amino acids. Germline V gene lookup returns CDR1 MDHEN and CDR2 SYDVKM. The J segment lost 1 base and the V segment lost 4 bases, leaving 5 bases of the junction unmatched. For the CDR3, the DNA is TGTGCCAGCAGTTCACACGGACAGGGGAGCAATCAGCCCCAGCATTTT. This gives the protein CASSSHGQGSNQPQHF.

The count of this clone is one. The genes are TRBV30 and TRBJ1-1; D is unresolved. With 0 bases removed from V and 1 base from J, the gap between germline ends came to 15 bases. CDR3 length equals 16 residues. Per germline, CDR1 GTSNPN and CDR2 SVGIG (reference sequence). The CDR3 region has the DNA TGTGCCTGGAGTGTATTAGGAGGGCTGGGGAACACTGAAGCTTTCTTT. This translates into CAWSVLGGLGNTEAFF.

The CDR3 DNA reads as TGCGCCAGCAGCCAAGGCGCGGCAGGGGCGTTCACTGAAGCTTTCTTT. This codes for CASSQGAAGAFTEAFF. V is TRBV4-1 and J is TRBJ1-1; D is possibly TRBD1 (6 bases). Germline V gives CDR1 MGHRA, CDR2 YSYEKL. The CDR3 consists of 16 residues. With 1 base removed from V and 4 bases from J, the gap between germline ends came to 16 bases.

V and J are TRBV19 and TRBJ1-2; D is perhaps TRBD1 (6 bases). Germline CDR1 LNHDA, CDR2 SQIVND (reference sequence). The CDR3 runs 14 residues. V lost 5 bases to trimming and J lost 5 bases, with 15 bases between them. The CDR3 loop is CASSPDRWVYGYTF. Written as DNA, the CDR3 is TGTGCCAGTAGTCCGGACAGATGGGTTTATGGCTACACCTTC. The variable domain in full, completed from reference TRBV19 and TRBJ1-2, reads DGGITQSPKYLFRKEGQNVTLSCEQNLNHDAMYWYRQDPGQGLRLIYYSQIVNDFQKGDIAEGYSVSREKKESFPLTVTSAQKNPTAFYLCASSPDRWVYGYTFGSGTRLTVV.

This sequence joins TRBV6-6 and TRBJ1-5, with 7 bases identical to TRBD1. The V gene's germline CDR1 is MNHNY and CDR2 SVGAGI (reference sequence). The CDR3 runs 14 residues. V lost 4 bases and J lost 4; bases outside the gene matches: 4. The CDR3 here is CASSWGQLNQPQHF. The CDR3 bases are TGTGCCAGCAGTTGGGGACAGCTAAATCAGCCCCAGCATTTT.

The CDR3 nucleotides are TGCAGCGTTGAAGAACAGGGGGCCAGCACAGATACGCAGTATTTT. It translates to CSVEEQGASTDTQYF. The chain uses TRBV29-1 and TRBJ2-3, with TRBD1 identical over 9 bases. Germline values: CDR1 SQVTM, CDR2 ANQGSEA. The CDR3 has 15 amino acids. The trim removed 0 bases at V and 0 bases at J, leaving 1 base unmatched.

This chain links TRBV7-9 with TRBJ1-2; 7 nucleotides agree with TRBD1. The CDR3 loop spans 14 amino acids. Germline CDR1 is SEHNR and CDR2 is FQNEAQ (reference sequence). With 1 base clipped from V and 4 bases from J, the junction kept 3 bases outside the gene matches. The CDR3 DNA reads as TGTGCCAGCAGCTTAGAGACAGGGTCCTATGGCTACACCTTC. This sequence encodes CASSLETGSYGYTF.

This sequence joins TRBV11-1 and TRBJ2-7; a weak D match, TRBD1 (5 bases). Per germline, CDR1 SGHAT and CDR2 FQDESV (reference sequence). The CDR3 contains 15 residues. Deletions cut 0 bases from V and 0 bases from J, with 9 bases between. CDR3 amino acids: CASSLAGVDSYEQYF. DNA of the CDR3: TGTGCCAGCAGCTTAGCAGGGGTGGACTCCTACGAGCAGTACTTC.

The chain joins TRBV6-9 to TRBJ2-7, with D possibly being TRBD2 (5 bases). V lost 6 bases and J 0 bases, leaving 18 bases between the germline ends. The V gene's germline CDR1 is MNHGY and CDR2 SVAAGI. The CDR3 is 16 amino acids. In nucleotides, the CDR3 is TGTGCCAGCAGAGACTCGGGCGGGCCTAGCTCCTACGAGCAGTACTTC. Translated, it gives CASRDSGGPSSYEQYF.

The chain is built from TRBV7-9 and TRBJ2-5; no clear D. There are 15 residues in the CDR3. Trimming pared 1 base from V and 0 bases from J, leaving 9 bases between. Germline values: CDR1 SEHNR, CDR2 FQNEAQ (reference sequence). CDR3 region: CASSLGPAYQETQYF. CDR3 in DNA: TGTGCCAGCAGCTTAGGGCCAGCGTACCAAGAGACCCAGTACTTC.

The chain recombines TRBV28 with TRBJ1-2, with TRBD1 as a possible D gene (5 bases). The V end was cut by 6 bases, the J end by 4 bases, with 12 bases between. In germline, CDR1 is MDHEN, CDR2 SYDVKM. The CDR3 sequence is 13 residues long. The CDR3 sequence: CASSVSGGYGYTF. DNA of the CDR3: TGTGCCAGCAGCGTGTCGGGGGGCTATGGCTACACCTTC.

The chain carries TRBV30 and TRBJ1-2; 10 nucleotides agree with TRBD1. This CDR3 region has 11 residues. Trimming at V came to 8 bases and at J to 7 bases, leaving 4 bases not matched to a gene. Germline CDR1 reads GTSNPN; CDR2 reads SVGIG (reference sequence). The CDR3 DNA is TGTGCCCTCCGGGACAGGGGTGGCTACACCTTC. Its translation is CALRDRGGYTF.

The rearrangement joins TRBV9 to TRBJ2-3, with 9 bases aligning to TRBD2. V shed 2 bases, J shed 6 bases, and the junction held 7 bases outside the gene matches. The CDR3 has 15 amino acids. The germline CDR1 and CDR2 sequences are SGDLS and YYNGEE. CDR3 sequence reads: CASSVGAGGPDTQYF. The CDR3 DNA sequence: TGTGCCAGCAGCGTCGGGGCGGGGGGGCCGGATACGCAGTATTTT.

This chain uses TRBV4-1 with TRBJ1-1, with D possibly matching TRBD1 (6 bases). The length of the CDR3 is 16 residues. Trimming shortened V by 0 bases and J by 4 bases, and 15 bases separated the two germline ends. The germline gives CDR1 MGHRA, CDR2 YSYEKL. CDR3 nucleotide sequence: TGCGCCAGCAGCCAAGAAGGGGGTCTGCGATTCACTGAAGCTTTCTTT. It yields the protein CASSQEGGLRFTEAFF.